This is a list of T cell receptor beta chains from one sample in a study of blood T cell repertoires in COVID-19. Clones were read by immunoSEQ multiplex PCR, and TCRdb kept only the in-frame ones, dropping some. The data hold some 150,000 clones, with roughly nine tenths observed a single time. Material for sequencing was peripheral blood. Receptor source: a woman in her fifties or sixties with COVID-19, enrolled during active disease. Both conserved end residues are part of each CDR3. The D gene is left open where the match is weak. The size of a clone is reported for some rows only, either as once, few or many, or as a class for expanded clones.

CDR3 protein	CDR3 DNA	clone size	D gene	V gene	J gene
CASSVGGGRTDTQYF	TGTGCCAGCAGCGTAGGCGGGGGCCGCACAGATACGCAGTATTTT	NA	NA	TRBV9	TRBJ2-3
CASSSTTSPGANVLTF	TGCGCCAGCAGCTCGACAACAAGTCCTGGGGCCAACGTCCTGACTTTC	NA	NA	TRBV5-1	TRBJ2-6
CASSYTGDYGYTF	TGTGCCAGCAGTTATACGGGGGACTATGGCTACACCTTC	NA	NA	TRBV6-5	TRBJ1-2
CASSQDWSSVTEAFF	TGCGCCAGCAGCCAAGATTGGTCTAGTGTGACTGAAGCTTTCTTT	NA	NA	TRBV4-1	TRBJ1-1
CASGLRWRDESYNEQFF	TGTGCTAGTGGTTTGCGTTGGAGGGACGAATCCTACAATGAGCAGTTCTTC	NA	NA	TRBV12-5	TRBJ2-1
CASSFLTRGSGNTIYF	TGTGCCAGCAGCTTCCTCACACGGGGCTCTGGAAACACCATATATTTT	NA	NA	TRBV7-9	TRBJ1-3
CASSEQWQYQETQYF	TGTGCCAGCAGTGAACAGTGGCAGTACCAAGAGACCCAGTACTTC	once	NA	TRBV2	TRBJ2-5
CASSSRDRAYNEQFF	TGTGCCAGTAGTAGCCGGGACAGGGCGTACAATGAGCAGTTCTTC	NA	TRBD1	TRBV19	TRBJ2-1
CASSLEAGGRKQYF	TGTGCCAGCAGCTTAGAAGCGGGAGGCCGCAAGCAGTACTTC	NA	TRBD2	TRBV7-2	TRBJ2-7
CASSYPETGLGTQYF	TGTGCCAGCAGTTACCCAGAGACAGGGTTAGGGACCCAGTACTTC	NA	TRBD1	TRBV6-6	TRBJ2-5
CASSARQEIANQPQHF	TGTGCCAGCAGCGCTCGACAGGAAATAGCAAATCAGCCCCAGCATTTT	few	NA	TRBV13	TRBJ1-5
CASRSRISGSYEQYF	TGCGCCAGCAGATCGAGGATTAGCGGTTCCTACGAGCAGTACTTC	NA	NA	TRBV5-1	TRBJ2-7
CASQGRLAEYNEQFF	TGTGCCTCTCAGGGGAGACTAGCGGAGTACAATGAGCAGTTCTTC	NA	TRBD2	TRBV19	TRBJ2-1
CASSSRQGAKDTQYF	TGTGCCAGCAGTTCGCGGCAGGGGGCGAAAGATACGCAGTATTTT	NA	TRBD1	TRBV28	TRBJ2-3
CASSSQRGSSYEQYF	TGTGCCAGCAGCTCACAGCGGGGAAGCTCCTACGAGCAGTACTTC	NA	TRBD2	TRBV5-4	TRBJ2-7
CATSRETSGTYEQYF	TGTGCCACCAGCAGGGAGACTAGCGGGACCTACGAGCAGTACTTC	NA	TRBD2	TRBV15	TRBJ2-7
CASSLTDRDNEQFF	TGCGCCAGCAGCCTAACGGACAGAGACAATGAGCAGTTCTTC	NA	NA	TRBV5-1	TRBJ2-1
CAWSRLANTGELFF	TGTGCCTGGAGCCGGCTAGCAAACACCGGGGAGCTGTTTTTT	NA	NA	TRBV30	TRBJ2-2
CASSRDRGGGYTF	TGTGCCAGCAGCCGGGACAGGGGAGGTGGCTACACCTTC	NA	TRBD1	TRBV7-3	TRBJ1-2
CASSLGTGSVNTEAFF	TGTGCCAGCAGCTTGGGGACAGGGTCTGTGAACACTGAAGCTTTCTTT	NA	TRBD1	TRBV7-9	TRBJ1-1
CASSPDRAYNSPLHF	TGTGCCAGCAGCCCCGACAGGGCGTATAATTCACCCCTCCACTTT	NA	TRBD1	TRBV3-1/TRBV3-2	TRBJ1-6
CASSLGGLAFSSYNEQFF	TGCGCCAGCAGCTTGGGGGGACTAGCATTCAGCTCCTACAATGAGCAGTTCTTC	few	TRBD2	TRBV5-1	TRBJ2-1
CASSQQRGYNSPLHF	TGCGCCAGCAGCCAACAACGGGGGTATAATTCACCCCTCCACTTT	medium-sized	NA	TRBV4-3	TRBJ1-6